This T cell receptor (beta chain) was documented in a study of T cells after posttransplantation cyclophosphamide. Libraries were prepared by immunoSEQ multiplex PCR; TCRdb keeps only in-frame clonotypes and omits some of them. The data show tens of thousands of clones, none appearing only once, with around 7% held by the ten largest. V gave up 5 bases and J gave up 4 bases; unmatched junction bases: 5. The CDR3 totals 14 residues. Germline CDR1 is MNHNS and CDR2 is SASEGT. In regard to this clone: Its cognate antigen is unknown.

Study conclusions and caveats: After PTCy, TRB diversity resembled that of CNI/methotrexate controls. Donor-recipient repertoire similarity was low at 1-2 months, rising over year one. Blood and skin or GI T cell repertoires showed limited TRB overlap.

The related graft donor's blood sample was taken on the day of bone marrow donation. The chain links TRBV6-1 to TRBJ1-3; 7 bases align to TRBD1. Specimen: PBMCs. The sequence derives from a woman aged 55 to 70 in good health, CMV-negative, and a related stem cell transplant donor. CDR3 residues: CASSPRGPGNTIYF. DNA for the CDR3: TGTGCCAGCAGTCCTAGGGGGCCCGGAAACACCATATATTTT.